These 17 T cell receptor beta chains came from one sample sequenced in a study of cytomegalovirus exposure and HLA in healthy donors (dated by TCRdb to 2015 to 2018). The library was built by means of the immunoSEQ multiplex PCR assay. For the multiplex PCR, a mixture combining 60 forward primers for TCR Vbeta segments and 13 reverse primers for TCR Jbeta segments was used. Sourced from immuneACCESS, this table was stored by TCRdb with only in-frame sequences that have V and J called. A share of the clones is absent; for the studies checked, an unresolved V gene accounts for under half, and the remainder has no known explanation. The sample yields about 90,000 clones; around 70% were counted once. The top ten clonotypes cover more than 13% of the sample. Source material: PBMCs. The receptors originated from a woman aged 45-59 years in good health and CMV-seropositive.

The chain links TRBV5-8 to TRBJ2-7, with a possible D match to TRBD2 (5 bases). The V gene lost 3 bases and the J gene lost 4 bases, with 17 bases spanning the gap. The CDR3 extends over 15 amino acids. In germline, CDR1 is SGHTS, CDR2 YDEGEE. As DNA, the CDR3 is TGTGCCAGCAGCTATGGGCCCTCCGGGGTTTACGAGCAGTACTTC. This encodes CASSYGPSGVYEQYF.

The V call is TRBV2, the J call TRBJ2-1, with 13 bases lining up with TRBD2. Germline CDR1 reads SNHLY; CDR2 reads FYNNEI. The CDR3 extends over 16 amino acids. Trimming removed 4 bases from V and 0 bases from J; junction bases left unmatched: 0. In DNA, the CDR3 is TGTGCCAGCAGTGGGACTAGCGGGAGCTCCTACAATGAGCAGTTCTTC. Its translation: CASSGTSGSSYNEQFF.

The chain joins TRBV18 to TRBJ1-3; 7 nucleotides match TRBD1. The CDR3 covers 16 residues. Trimming took 6 bases from V and 0 from J; bases not matched to a gene: 8. Germline V gene lookup returns CDR1 KGHSH and CDR2 LQKENI. The CDR3 sequence: CASSRTRDSSGNTIYF. The CDR3 DNA sequence: TGTGCCAGCTCGCGTACCCGGGACAGCTCTGGAAACACCATATATTTT.

The chain carries TRBV18 and TRBJ2-5; possible D gene TRBD1, 6 bases. CDR1 is KGHSH, CDR2 LQKENI, per germline. This CDR3 is built from 14 residues. Trimming stripped 6 bases from V and 3 bases from J, with 14 bases between. The CDR3 is CASSYRAREETQYF. CDR3 coding DNA: TGTGCCAGCTCGTACAGGGCTCGGGAAGAGACCCAGTACTTC. Full variable domain (remainder filled in from reference TRBV18 and TRBJ2-5): NAGVMQNPRHLVRRRGQEARLRCSPMKGHSHVYWYRQLPEEGLKFMVYLQKENIIDESGMPKERFSAEFPKEGPSILRIQQVVRGDSAAYFCASSYRAREETQYFGPGTRLLVL.

This clone was seen a single time. The chain joins TRBV4-2 to TRBJ2-1; the match to TRBD2 covers 14 bases. Germline CDR1 LGHNA, CDR2 YNFKEQ. V was clipped by 0 bases and J by 7 bases; unmatched bases: 2. The CDR3 extends over 16 amino acids. The CDR3 coding sequence is TGTGCCAGCAGCCAAGACTGGACTAGCGGGAGGAATGAGCAGTTCTTC. Its translation is CASSQDWTSGRNEQFF.

This clone occurred once. This chain connects TRBV29-1 to TRBJ2-5; a possible D gene is TRBD2 (7 bases). Germline V CDR1 and CDR2: SQVTM, ANQGSEA. V was trimmed by 4 bases and J by 2 bases, leaving 17 bases between them. This CDR3 region has 15 residues. Here the CDR3 reads CSVVYYRGAQETQYF. The CDR3 nucleotides are TGCAGCGTTGTGTATTATCGGGGGGCTCAAGAGACCCAGTACTTC.

This chain uses TRBV6-6 with TRBJ2-5; weak D call: TRBD2 (6 bases). The tail of the sequence fits TRBJ2-7 better, so the J call may be wrong. The germline V gene has CDR1 MNHNY and CDR2 SVGAGI (reference sequence). The CDR3 is 12 amino acids. This CDR3 is CASSLTSYEQYF. CDR3 bases: TGTGCCAGCAGTTTGACTAGCTACGAGCAGTACTTC.

V is TRBV19 and J is TRBJ1-2; D possibly corresponds to TRBD1 (5 bases). The CDR3 contains 14 residues. Trimming removed 7 bases from V and 3 bases from J, with 15 bases in between. The V gene's germline CDR1 is LNHDA and CDR2 SQIVND (reference sequence). The CDR3 protein is CASTPPGGDYGYTF. In nucleotides, the CDR3 is TGTGCCAGTACCCCCCCGGGGGGGGACTATGGCTACACCTTC.

This sequence joins TRBV21-1 and TRBJ2-5; the DNA was not used to check the table's D call, TRBD2. TRBV21-1 is classified as a pseudogene. CDR3 size: 19 residues. CDR3 in DNA: TGTGCCAGCAGCAAAGGGATAGCTAGCGGGAGGGAGGACCAAGAGACCCAGTACTTC. Protein sequence: CASSKGIASGREDQETQYF.

J is TRBJ2-3 and V is TRBV19, with D unclear. The germline V and J ends were trimmed by 3 bases and 5 bases, with 24 bases remaining between them. This CDR3 is built from 18 residues. CDR1 is LNHDA and CDR2 is SQIVND in the germline V gene (reference sequence). The CDR3 region is CASSMAHRQRILGDTQYF. The CDR3 DNA reads as TGTGCCAGTAGTATGGCCCATAGGCAGCGAATCCTGGGAGATACGCAGTATTTT.

This chain connects TRBV6-5 to TRBJ1-4; 10 bases match TRBD1. Germline loops: CDR1 MNHEY, CDR2 SVGAGI. The CDR3 sequence is 14 residues long. Unmatched junction bases numbered 10, after V lost 10 bases and J lost 8 bases. The CDR3 sequence: CATGRGTGDEKLFF. The CDR3 DNA reads as TGTGCCACGGGGAGGGGGACAGGGGACGAAAAACTGTTTTTT.

This clone was seen a single time. CDR3 DNA sequence: TGTGCCAGCAGCTTAAGTGGTCGTTCTGGGACTATAAATGAGCAGTTCTTC. Amino acids: CASSLSGRSGTINEQFF. The chain uses TRBV7-3 and TRBJ2-1, with 7 bases fitting TRBD2. Trimming cost V 1 base and J 7 bases; bases outside gene matches: 13. There are 17 residues in the CDR3. The germline V gene encodes CDR1 SGHTA and CDR2 FQGTGA.

The chain couples TRBV6-1 to TRBJ1-2, with TRBD1 identical over 7 bases. The V and J ends lost 6 bases and 2 bases, in that order; junction bases with no gene match: 3. From germline, CDR1 is MNHNS and CDR2 SASEGT. The CDR3 extends over 13 amino acids. The CDR3 sequence: CASSQTGNYGYTF. CDR3 in DNA: TGTGCCAGCAGCCAGACAGGGAACTATGGCTACACCTTC.

This clone was detected a few times. The chain carries TRBV4-2 and TRBJ2-1; TRBD2 matches at 9 bases. V lost 0 bases to trimming and J lost 10 bases; unmatched junction nucleotides: 13. CDR1 is LGHNA, CDR2 YNFKEQ, per germline. This CDR3 spans 17 amino acids. CDR3 nucleotides: TGTGCCAGCAGCCAAGAGGCGTTTCTAGCGGGAAGCCGCGAGCAGTTCTTC. It translates to CASSQEAFLAGSREQFF.

V is TRBV6-5 and J is TRBJ2-7; D is undetermined. Trimming shortened V by 6 bases and J by 7 bases, and 22 bases separated the two germline ends. This CDR3 comprises 15 residues. Germline V gene data show CDR1 as MNHEY and CDR2 as SVGAGI. This CDR3 is CASRGAESFTKEQYF. The CDR3 nucleotides are TGTGCCAGCAGAGGAGCCGAGTCATTCACTAAGGAGCAGTACTTC.

This clone was seen a handful of times. This chain connects TRBV6-5 to TRBJ2-1; D ambiguous. The CDR3 runs 11 residues. V lost 7 bases and J 14 bases, leaving 15 bases between the germline ends. CDR1 MNHEY and CDR2 SVGAGI come from the germline V gene. The CDR3 is CASTYGRSEFF. The CDR3 DNA reads as TGTGCCAGCACCTACGGCCGGAGCGAGTTCTTC.

The chain has TRBV28 and TRBJ2-1; TRBD2 aligns across 8 bases. This CDR3 is built from 15 residues. Unmatched junction bases numbered 6, after V lost 6 bases and J lost 2 bases. The germline CDR1 and CDR2 sequences are MDHEN and SYDVKM. The CDR3: CASSYGGGPYNEQFF. CDR3 DNA: TGTGCCAGCAGCTACGGGGGGGGGCCCTACAATGAGCAGTTCTTC.